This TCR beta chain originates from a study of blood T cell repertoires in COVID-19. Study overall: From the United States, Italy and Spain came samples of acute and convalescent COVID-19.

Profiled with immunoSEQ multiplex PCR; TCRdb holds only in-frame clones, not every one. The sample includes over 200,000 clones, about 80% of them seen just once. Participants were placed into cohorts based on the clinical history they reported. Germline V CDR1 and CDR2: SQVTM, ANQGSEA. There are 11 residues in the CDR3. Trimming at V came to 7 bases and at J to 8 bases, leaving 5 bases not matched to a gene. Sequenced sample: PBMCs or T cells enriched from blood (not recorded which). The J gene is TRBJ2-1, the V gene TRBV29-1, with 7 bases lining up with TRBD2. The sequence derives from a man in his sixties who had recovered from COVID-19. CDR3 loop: CSGALADEQFF. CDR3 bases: TGCAGCGGGGCTCTAGCGGATGAGCAGTTCTTC.